This entry is about one T cell receptor beta chain. What it binds is unknown. The CDR3 loop spans 16 amino acids. V was shortened by 2 bases and J by 4 bases, with 18 bases between the two germline ends. Germline assignment: CDR1 KGHSH and CDR2 LQKENI. This specimen comes from a study of T-cell memory formation after mild COVID-19. Study context: Each donor largely had its own TCR clusters.

Using constant-segment primers, 5'RACE produced TCR alpha and TCR beta cDNA libraries carrying sample barcodes and UMIs. MiXCR, run by TCRdb on the 5' RACE reads, gives a single entry per CDR3 protein. This repertoire shows approximately 82,000 distinct CDR3 sequences, 10% to 15% found once; its top ten account for around two fifths. Whole-study findings and limits: Confirmation was lacking for SARS-CoV-2 specificity of second-wave clones that peaked on day 37. While clones contracting from day 15 to 85 were balanced between CD4 and CD8, later expanders leaned CD4+.

Sequenced: PBMCs or a T cell subset sorted from them (not recorded which). The rearrangement joins TRBV18 to TRBJ2-7; D perhaps matches TRBD2 (6 bases). This receptor was identified in a man aged 18 to 30 who had mild COVID-19 (a few samples of this study predate the infection). Cell type and time point are not known. The CDR3 sequence: CASSPVPRGEGYEQYV. In nucleotides, the CDR3 is TGTGCCAGCTCACCAGTCCCGCGGGGAGAGGGGTACGAGCAGTACGTC.